The clone carrying this T cell receptor (beta chain) was found many times. This record comes from a study of T cells in Graves' hyperthyroidism and ophthalmopathy. Amplification yielded TCR beta CDR3 regions, with RNA transcripts as the source. HTBI primers were employed in a first-round RT-PCR of the TCR CDR3. TCRdb processed the multiplex PCR reads anew with MiXCR; each CDR3 protein has one entry. The sample includes about 270,000 distinct CDR3 sequences, about 20% of them seen just once. In germline, CDR1 is MDHEN, CDR2 SYDVKM. J gave up 4 bases and V 7 bases, and 12 bases lay outside the gene matches. The CDR3 consists of 16 residues.

This rearrangement joins TRBV28 to TRBJ2-7; 11 bases match TRBD2. This sequence originates from a man aged 25-40 years with Graves' ophthalmopathy. Sequencing was carried out using blood. The CDR3 protein is CASISVRASGRYEQYF. CDR3 nucleotides: TGTGCCAGCATTAGCGTAAGGGCTAGCGGGAGGTACGAGCAGTACTTC.